This entry lists 32 T cell receptor beta chains sequenced from one sample in a study of blood T cell repertoires in COVID-19 (dated by TCRdb to about 2020). Receptor amplification or capture employed the immunoSEQ multiplex PCR assay. TCRdb took this table from immuneACCESS and kept in-frame rearrangements with V and J called. Such tables lack part of the clones; where checked against another copy, unresolved V genes explain under half of the gap, and the rest is unexplained. A total of 200,000 to 300,000 clones appear in this sample, 82% of them only once. 9.5% to 15% of the sample goes to the ten largest clones. Sequenced input: peripheral blood. These TCRs come from a woman in her fifties or sixties with active or convalescent COVID-19.

The J gene is TRBJ1-2, the V gene TRBV7-2; 7 bases line up with TRBD1. V dropped 2 bases and J dropped 7; count of bases not matched to a gene: 10. The CDR3 loop spans 15 amino acids. The V gene's germline CDR1 is SGHTA and CDR2 FQGNSA. CDR3 bases: TGTGCCAGCAGCTTAAACGGGCAGGGGGAACGTGGCTACACCTTC. Amino acid sequence: CASSLNGQGERGYTF.

The chain's CDR3 is CASNGQADQPQHF. The CDR3 coding sequence is TGTGCCAGCAACGGACAGGCCGATCAGCCCCAGCATTTT. V usage is TRBV6-6 and J usage is TRBJ1-5, with 7 bases lining up with TRBD1. The CDR3 contains 13 residues. The junction had 5 bases not matched to a gene; V was cut back by 7 bases and J by 5 bases. Germline V CDR1 and CDR2: MNHNY, SVGAGI (reference sequence).

The rearrangement links TRBV2 to TRBJ1-2; tentatively, D is TRBD1 (6 bases). This CDR3 region has 15 residues. The V end was cut by 6 bases, the J end by 7 bases, with 21 bases between. CDR1 and CDR2 from the germline V gene are SNHLY and FYNNEI. CDR3 amino acids: CASRFRTASMGGYTF. The CDR3 coding sequence is TGTGCCAGCAGGTTTCGGACAGCCAGTATGGGTGGCTACACCTTC.

This clone has a handful of counts. The chain recombines TRBV5-4 with TRBJ1-2, with 10 bases matching TRBD1. The CDR3 extends over 14 amino acids. CDR1 SGHNT and CDR2 YYREEE come from the germline V gene (reference sequence). After removal of 3 bases from V and 3 bases from J, the junction contained 2 bases not matched to a gene. The CDR3 region is CASSWGTGDYGYTF. CDR3 bases: TGTGCCAGCAGCTGGGGGACAGGGGACTATGGCTACACCTTC.

Here the CDR3 reads CASSLAGALQETQYF. The CDR3 nucleotides are TGTGCCAGCAGCCTAGCGGGGGCCCTACAAGAGACCCAGTACTTC. The rearrangement uses TRBV3-1 (or the pseudogene TRBV3-2) and TRBJ2-5; 9 positions match TRBD2. This CDR3 contains 15 residues. Trimming removed 4 bases from V and 2 bases from J; junction bases left unmatched: 5. Germline values: CDR1 LGHDT, CDR2 YNNKEL (reference sequence).

In this sample, this clone turned up once. V gene TRBV7-9 combines with J gene TRBJ2-1; 9 positions agree with TRBD2. Losses at the gene ends were 5 bases for V and 6 bases for J; bases not matched to a gene: 5. Germline V gene lookup returns CDR1 SEHNR and CDR2 FQNEAQ (reference sequence). This CDR3 is 14 amino acids long. The CDR3: CASSRLGLANEQFF. As DNA, the CDR3 is TGTGCCAGCAGCCGACTGGGACTAGCCAATGAGCAGTTCTTC.

The V gene is TRBV3-1 (or the pseudogene TRBV3-2), the J gene TRBJ2-3; 13 bases match TRBD2. The CDR3 runs to 18 residues. V was clipped by 5 bases and J by 0 bases; unmatched bases: 8. Germline-derived CDR1 and CDR2 are LGHDT and YNNKEL (reference sequence). The CDR3 here is CASSGGGTSGDSTDTQYF. The CDR3 bases are TGTGCCAGCAGCGGAGGCGGGACTAGCGGGGACAGCACAGATACGCAGTATTTT.

V is TRBV5-5 and J is TRBJ1-1; D gene uncertain. Germline V gene lookup returns CDR1 SGHKS and CDR2 YYEKEE (reference sequence). CDR3 length equals 14 residues. Trimming took off 5 bases at V and 1 base at J, with 12 bases between the two ends. CDR3 loop: CASRSWEGNTEAFF. CDR3 DNA sequence: TGTGCCAGCAGGTCGTGGGAGGGGAACACTGAAGCTTTCTTT.

This sequence joins TRBV2 and TRBJ1-4; D is undetermined. The V end was cut by 6 bases, the J end by 8 bases, with 16 bases between. From germline, CDR1 is SNHLY and CDR2 FYNNEI. This CDR3 is built from 14 residues. This chain's CDR3 is CASRRAEIGEKLFF. CDR3 in DNA: TGTGCCAGCAGGCGGGCTGAAATCGGAGAAAAACTGTTTTTT.

This chain uses TRBV9 with TRBJ1-1, with 8 bases aligning to TRBD1. The CDR3 is 14 residues long. J was trimmed by 0 bases and V by 3 bases; bases with no gene match: 1. The V gene's germline CDR1 is SGDLS and CDR2 YYNGEE. The CDR3 nucleotides read TGTGCCAGCAGCGCGGGACAGGTGAACACTGAAGCTTTCTTT. It specifies CASSAGQVNTEAFF.

CDR3 coding DNA: TGTGCCTGGAGTGACGCGGCTCCCTGGAATGAGCAGTTCTTC. Encoded protein: CAWSDAAPWNEQFF. The rearrangement uses TRBV30 and TRBJ2-1; D gene uncertain. The CDR3 consists of 14 residues. Germline V gene sequence: CDR1 GTSNPN, CDR2 SVGIG (reference sequence). V was shortened by 1 base and J by 7 bases, with 14 bases between the two germline ends.

This chain links TRBV5-1 with TRBJ2-3; D is unresolved. CDR1 is SGHRS, CDR2 YFSETQ, per germline. The CDR3 is made up of 16 amino acids. The germline V and J ends were trimmed by 1 base and 0 bases, with 12 bases remaining between them. This chain's CDR3 is CASSLPAGGSTDTQYF. The CDR3, as DNA: TGCGCCAGCAGCTTGCCGGCAGGTGGGAGCACAGATACGCAGTATTTT.

The rearrangement joins TRBV6-5 to TRBJ1-5; 8 bases are a match to TRBD1. This CDR3 contains 14 residues. CDR1 and CDR2 from the germline V gene are MNHEY and SVGAGI. The junction had 9 bases not matched to a gene; V was cut back by 7 bases and J by 7 bases. DNA for the CDR3: TGTGCCAGCATTAGGACAGGGTCGGGACAGCCCCAGCATTTT. It is translated as CASIRTGSGQPQHF.

The chain recombines TRBV5-8 with TRBJ2-1, with TRBD2 matching over 12 bases. The CDR3 covers 15 residues. J lost 3 bases, V lost 4 bases, and 2 bases had no gene match. Looked up from germline, CDR1 is SGHTS and CDR2 is YDEGEE. CDR3 in amino acids: CASSGGLAGYNEQFF. In DNA form, the CDR3 reads TGTGCCAGCAGCGGGGGACTAGCGGGCTACAATGAGCAGTTCTTC.

V usage is TRBV2 and J usage is TRBJ2-1, with 9 bases fitting TRBD1. Losses at the gene ends were 6 bases for V and 1 base for J; bases not matched to a gene: 7. CDR1 and CDR2 from the germline V gene are SNHLY and FYNNEI. The CDR3 covers 16 residues. The CDR3 loop reads CASSAGQGRSYNEQFF. DNA of the CDR3: TGTGCCAGCAGCGCCGGACAGGGGCGGTCCTACAATGAGCAGTTCTTC. The variable domain in full, completed from reference TRBV2 and TRBJ2-1, reads EPEVTQTPSHQVTQMGQEVILRCVPISNHLYFYWYRQILGQKVEFLVSFYNNEISEKSEIFDDQFSVERPDGSNFTLKIRSTKLEDSAMYFCASSAGQGRSYNEQFFGPGTRLTVL.

This clone was detected a few times. The chain is built from TRBV12-3 or TRBV12-4 and TRBJ1-2; weak D call: TRBD1 (6 bases). V was trimmed by 7 bases and J by 10 bases, leaving 16 bases between them. This CDR3 region has 12 residues. CDR3 DNA sequence: TGTGCCAGCACCTCCTACAGGGATCCCTACACCTTC. Encoded protein: CASTSYRDPYTF.

This chain connects TRBV2 to TRBJ2-2, with D perhaps TRBD2 (5 bases). V shed 8 bases and J shed 1 base, with 14 bases lying between them. The germline CDR1 and CDR2 sequences are SNHLY and FYNNEI. This CDR3 comprises 15 residues. The CDR3 region is CASRRARMNTGELFF. The DNA for the CDR3 is TGTGCCAGCCGGCGGGCACGGATGAACACCGGGGAGCTGTTTTTT.

The DNA of the CDR3 is TGTGCCATCAGTGGGGCGGGAGGGCCCGAGCAGTACTTC. The encoded protein is CAISGAGGPEQYF. The chain employs TRBV10-3 and TRBJ2-7; 9 bases line up with TRBD2. With V trimmed by 4 bases and J by 6 bases, 4 bases remained unmatched. This CDR3 is built from 13 residues. The germline gives CDR1 ENHRY, CDR2 SYGVKD.

This clone came up many times. The chain couples TRBV7-2 to TRBJ2-7, with D possibly TRBD1 on 6 matching bases. V was cut by 5 bases and J by 7 bases, with 15 bases left in between. The CDR3 contains 13 residues. Germline V gene lookup returns CDR1 SGHTA and CDR2 FQGNSA. CDR3 sequence (DNA): TGTGCCAGCAGCACGTCAGGGGCCGGGGAGCAGTACTTC. It codes for CASSTSGAGEQYF.

This sequence joins TRBV2 and TRBJ1-4, with TRBD1 identical over 7 bases. V gave up 2 bases and J gave up 0 bases; unmatched junction bases: 6. This CDR3 has 17 residues. Germline values: CDR1 SNHLY, CDR2 FYNNEI. CDR3 bases: TGTGCCAGCAGTGAACGGACAGGATTAGCAACTAATGAAAAACTGTTTTTT. It codes for CASSERTGLATNEKLFF.

This clone occurred many times. The J gene is TRBJ1-5, the V gene TRBV6-5; 8 positions match TRBD1. Per germline, CDR1 MNHEY and CDR2 SVGAGI. The V gene end was trimmed by 6 bases and the J gene end by 2 bases; junction bases not matched to a gene: 3. This CDR3 is built from 14 residues. Here the CDR3 reads CASRSTGGNQPQHF. The DNA of the CDR3 is TGTGCCAGCAGATCGACAGGGGGCAATCAGCCCCAGCATTTT.

Concerning this clone itself: The sample holds other DNA sequences that translate to the same CDR3. The gene calls are TRBV5-1 and TRBJ1-1; the D is unclear. The CDR3 extends over 13 amino acids. Per the germline V gene, CDR1 is SGHRS and CDR2 is YFSETQ. Trimming took 0 bases from V and 3 from J, leaving 6 bases between them. The CDR3 nucleotides are TGCGCCAGCAGCTTGGCCGGGGACACTGAAGCTTTCTTT. Translating gives CASSLAGDTEAFF.

The chain couples TRBV11-2 to TRBJ1-1; 7 bases align to TRBD1. With 0 bases clipped from V and 8 bases from J, the junction kept 6 bases outside the gene matches. This CDR3 has 14 residues. Germline CDR1 is SGHAT and CDR2 is FQNNGV. The CDR3 sequence is CASSLDGDRFEAFF. CDR3 in DNA: TGTGCCAGCAGCTTAGACGGGGACAGATTCGAAGCTTTCTTT.

This clone has just one count. The chain is built from TRBV6-6 and TRBJ2-7, with 8 bases matching TRBD2. The germline V gene has CDR1 MNHNY and CDR2 SVGAGI (reference sequence). This CDR3 has 11 amino acids. V dropped 8 bases and J dropped 5; count of bases not matched to a gene: 2. The CDR3 loop reads CASGRGDEQYF. The CDR3 region has the DNA TGTGCCAGCGGGCGGGGGGACGAGCAGTACTTC.

This sequence joins TRBV6-2 or TRBV6-3 and TRBJ2-7; D might be TRBD2 (5 bases). The germline gives CDR1 MNHEY, CDR2 SVGEGT. Trimming pared 4 bases from V and 6 bases from J, leaving 16 bases between. This CDR3 contains 14 residues. CDR3 region: CASSWFGETPEQYF. CDR3 DNA: TGTGCCAGCAGTTGGTTCGGGGAGACCCCCGAGCAGTACTTC.

This chain joins TRBV19 and TRBJ2-7, with D unresolved. Trimming removed 5 bases from V and 0 bases from J, with 11 bases in between. Looked up from germline, CDR1 is LNHDA and CDR2 is SQIVND (reference sequence). The CDR3 has 14 amino acids. The CDR3 here is CASSASLHSYEQYF. The CDR3 DNA follows: TGTGCCAGTAGTGCCTCACTGCACTCCTACGAGCAGTACTTC.

This sequence joins TRBV19 and TRBJ2-1, with 15 bases lining up with TRBD2. Germline lookup yields CDR1 LNHDA and CDR2 SQIVND (reference sequence). V gave up 4 bases and J gave up 4 bases; unmatched junction bases: 5. This CDR3 is 17 amino acids long. This CDR3 is CASSKGLAGGRYNEQFF. The CDR3 DNA reads TGTGCCAGTAGTAAGGGACTAGCGGGGGGTCGATACAATGAGCAGTTCTTC.

The chain combines TRBV5-4 with TRBJ2-3; D is perhaps TRBD1 (8 bases). The CDR3 loop spans 17 amino acids. Germline V lookup: CDR1 SGHNT, CDR2 YYREEE (reference sequence). V lost 3 bases, J lost 2 bases, and 19 bases lay in between. In nucleotides, the CDR3 is TGTGCCAGCAGCTCCCAGGGGGCGGGAGACCACACAGATACGCAGTATTTT. The encoded protein is CASSSQGAGDHTDTQYF.

This clone has more than one count but fewer than ten. This rearrangement joins TRBV6-2 or TRBV6-3 to TRBJ2-3; 7 positions agree with TRBD2. The CDR3 loop spans 16 amino acids. The germline V gene has CDR1 MNHEY and CDR2 SVGEGT. Unmatched junction bases numbered 5, after V lost 2 bases and J lost 0 bases. Here the CDR3 reads CASSYGGTTSTDTQYF. The CDR3 bases are TGTGCCAGCAGTTACGGGGGGACTACTAGCACAGATACGCAGTATTTT.

V gene TRBV29-1 combines with J gene TRBJ1-1, with D perhaps TRBD1 (5 bases). The CDR3 has 13 amino acids. Trimming pared 7 bases from V and 2 bases from J, leaving 14 bases between. Germline assignment: CDR1 SQVTM and CDR2 ANQGSEA. The CDR3 bases are TGCAGCGGTGCGGGGCAGGGAAACACTGAAGCTTTCTTT. This gives the protein CSGAGQGNTEAFF.

On this clone itself: Other DNA sequences in this sample translate to the same CDR3. This chain connects TRBV7-3 to TRBJ1-1, with 7 bases that match TRBD1. The CDR3 totals 14 residues. V dropped 4 bases and J dropped 5; count of bases not matched to a gene: 7. Germline CDR1 SGHTA, CDR2 FQGTGA. The DNA of the CDR3 is TGTGCCAGCAGCTCCCAAGGGGGCCATACTGAAGCTTTCTTT. It codes for CASSSQGGHTEAFF.

This clone was seen a few times. This sequence joins TRBV18 and TRBJ2-7, with 9 positions matching TRBD1. This CDR3 has 15 amino acids. CDR1 is KGHSH, CDR2 LQKENI, per germline. Trimming cost V 2 bases and J 1 base; bases outside gene matches: 3. The CDR3 is CASSPLDRGSYEQYF. The CDR3 DNA reads as TGTGCCAGCTCACCATTGGACAGGGGATCCTACGAGCAGTACTTC.